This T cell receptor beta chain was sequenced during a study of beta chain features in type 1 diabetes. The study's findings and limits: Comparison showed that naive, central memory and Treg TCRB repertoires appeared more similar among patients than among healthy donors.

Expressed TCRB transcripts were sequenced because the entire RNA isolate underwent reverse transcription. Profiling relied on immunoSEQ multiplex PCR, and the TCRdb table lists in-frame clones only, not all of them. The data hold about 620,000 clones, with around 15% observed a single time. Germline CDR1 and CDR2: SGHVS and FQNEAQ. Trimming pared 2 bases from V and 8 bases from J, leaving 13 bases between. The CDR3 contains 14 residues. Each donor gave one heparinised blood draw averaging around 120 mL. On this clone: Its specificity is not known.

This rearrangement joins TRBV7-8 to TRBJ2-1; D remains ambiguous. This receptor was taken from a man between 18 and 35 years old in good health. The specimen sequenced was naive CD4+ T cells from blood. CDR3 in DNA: TGTGCCAGCAGCTTACCTAGAAAAGTCCATGAGCAGTTCTTC. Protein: CASSLPRKVHEQFF.